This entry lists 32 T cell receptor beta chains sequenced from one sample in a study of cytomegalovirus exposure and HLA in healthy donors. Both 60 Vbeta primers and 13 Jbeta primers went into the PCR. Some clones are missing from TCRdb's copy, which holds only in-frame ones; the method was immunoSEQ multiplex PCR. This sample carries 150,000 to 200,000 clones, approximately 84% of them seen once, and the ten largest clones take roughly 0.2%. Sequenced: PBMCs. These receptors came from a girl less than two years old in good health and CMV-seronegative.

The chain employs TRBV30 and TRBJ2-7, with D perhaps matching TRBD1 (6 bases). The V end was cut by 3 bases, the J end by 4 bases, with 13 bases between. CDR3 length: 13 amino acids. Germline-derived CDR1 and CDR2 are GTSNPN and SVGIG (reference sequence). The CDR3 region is CAWSTGQPYEQYF. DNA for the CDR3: TGTGCCTGGAGCACAGGACAGCCTTACGAGCAGTACTTC.

The CDR3 here is CASSSGPWRGGPKETQYF. The DNA for the CDR3 is TGTGCCAGCAGCTCGGGCCCCTGGCGGGGGGGACCTAAAGAGACCCAGTACTTC. This chain joins TRBV13 and TRBJ2-5; 9 nucleotides line up with TRBD2. V shed 4 bases, J shed 3 bases, and the junction held 15 bases outside the gene matches. There are 18 residues in the CDR3. Per germline, CDR1 PRHDT and CDR2 FYEKMQ (reference sequence).

The CDR3 nucleotides are TGTGCCATCAGTGTAGCGGGAGTAACAGATACGCAGTATTTT. It encodes CAISVAGVTDTQYF. The chain recombines TRBV10-3 with TRBJ2-3, with 9 bases aligning to TRBD2. J was trimmed by 3 bases and V by 4 bases; bases with no gene match: 2. The germline V gene has CDR1 ENHRY and CDR2 SYGVKD. This CDR3 contains 14 residues.

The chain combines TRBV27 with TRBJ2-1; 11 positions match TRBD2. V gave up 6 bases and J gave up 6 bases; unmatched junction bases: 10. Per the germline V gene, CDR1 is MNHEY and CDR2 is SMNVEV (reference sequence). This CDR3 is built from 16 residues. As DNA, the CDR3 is TGTGCCAGCAGGATACTAGCGGGGGCAGCCGGCAATGAGCAGTTCTTC. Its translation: CASRILAGAAGNEQFF.

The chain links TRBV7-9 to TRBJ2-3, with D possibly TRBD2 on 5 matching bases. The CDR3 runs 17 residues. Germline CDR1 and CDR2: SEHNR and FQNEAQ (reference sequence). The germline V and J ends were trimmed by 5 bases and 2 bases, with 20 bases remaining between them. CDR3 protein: CASSPPFTRDPTDTQYF. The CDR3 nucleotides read TGTGCCAGCAGCCCCCCTTTTACCCGGGATCCCACAGATACGCAGTATTTT.

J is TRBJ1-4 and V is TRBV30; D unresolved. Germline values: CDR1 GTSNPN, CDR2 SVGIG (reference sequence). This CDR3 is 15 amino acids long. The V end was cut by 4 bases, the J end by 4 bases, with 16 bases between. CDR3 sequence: CAWTDNTLLNEKLFF. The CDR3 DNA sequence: TGTGCCTGGACAGACAATACACTCCTTAATGAAAAACTGTTTTTT.

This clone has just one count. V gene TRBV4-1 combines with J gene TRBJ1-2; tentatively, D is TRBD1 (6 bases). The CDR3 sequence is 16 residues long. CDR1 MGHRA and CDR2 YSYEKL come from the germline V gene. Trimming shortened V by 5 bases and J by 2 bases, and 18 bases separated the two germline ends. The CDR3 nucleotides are TGCGCCAGCAGCTCAAATTCCGGACAGAGGAACTATGGCTACACCTTC. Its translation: CASSSNSGQRNYGYTF.

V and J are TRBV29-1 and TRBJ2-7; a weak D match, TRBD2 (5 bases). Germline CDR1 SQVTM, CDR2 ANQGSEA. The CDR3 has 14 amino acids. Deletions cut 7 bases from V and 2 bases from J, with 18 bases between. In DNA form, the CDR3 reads TGCAGCGCCCAATCCGGCCGGGGAGCCTACGAGCAGTACTTC. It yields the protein CSAQSGRGAYEQYF.

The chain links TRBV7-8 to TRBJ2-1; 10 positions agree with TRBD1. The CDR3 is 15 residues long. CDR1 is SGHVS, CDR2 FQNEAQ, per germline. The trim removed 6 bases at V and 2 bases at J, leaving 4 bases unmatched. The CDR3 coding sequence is TGTGCCAGCAGTGGGGGACAGGGGACCTACAATGAGCAGTTCTTC. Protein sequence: CASSGGQGTYNEQFF.

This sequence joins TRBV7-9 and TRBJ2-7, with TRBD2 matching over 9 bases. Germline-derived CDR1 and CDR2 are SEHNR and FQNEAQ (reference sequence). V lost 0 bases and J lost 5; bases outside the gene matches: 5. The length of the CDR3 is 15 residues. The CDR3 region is CASSLAGSGRNEQYF. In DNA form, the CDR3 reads TGTGCCAGCAGCTTAGCGGGTAGCGGGAGAAACGAGCAGTACTTC.

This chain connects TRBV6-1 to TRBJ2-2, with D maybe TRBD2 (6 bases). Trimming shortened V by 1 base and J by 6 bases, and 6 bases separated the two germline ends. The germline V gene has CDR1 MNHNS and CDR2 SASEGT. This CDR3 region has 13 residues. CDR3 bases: TGTGCCAGCAGTGAAGGGGGGGCCGGGGAGCTGTTTTTT. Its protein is CASSEGGAGELFF.

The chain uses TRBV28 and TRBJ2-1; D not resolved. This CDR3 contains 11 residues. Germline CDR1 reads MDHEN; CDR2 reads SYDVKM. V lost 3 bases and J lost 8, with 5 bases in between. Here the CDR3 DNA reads TGTGCCAGCAGTTTGGGCGATGAGCAGTTCTTC. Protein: CASSLGDEQFF.

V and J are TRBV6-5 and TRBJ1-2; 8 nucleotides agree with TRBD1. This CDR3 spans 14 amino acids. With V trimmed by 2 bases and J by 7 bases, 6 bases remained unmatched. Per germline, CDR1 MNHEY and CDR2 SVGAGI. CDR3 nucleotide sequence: TGTGCCAGCAGTTACGGACAGGGAAGACTTGGCTACACCTTC. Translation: CASSYGQGRLGYTF.

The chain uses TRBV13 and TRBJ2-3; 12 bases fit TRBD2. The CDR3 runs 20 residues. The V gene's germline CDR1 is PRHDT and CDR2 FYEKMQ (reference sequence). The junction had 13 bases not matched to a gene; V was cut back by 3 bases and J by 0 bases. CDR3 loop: CASSFQLAGGPQASTDTQYF. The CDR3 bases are TGTGCCAGCAGCTTCCAACTAGCGGGAGGCCCCCAGGCTAGCACAGATACGCAGTATTTT.

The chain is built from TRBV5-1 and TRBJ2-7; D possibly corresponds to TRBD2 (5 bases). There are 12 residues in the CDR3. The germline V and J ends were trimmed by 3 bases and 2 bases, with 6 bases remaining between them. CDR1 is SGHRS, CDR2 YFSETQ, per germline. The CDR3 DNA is TGCGCCAGCAGCTCCGGGGCCTACGAGCAGTACTTC. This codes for CASSSGAYEQYF.

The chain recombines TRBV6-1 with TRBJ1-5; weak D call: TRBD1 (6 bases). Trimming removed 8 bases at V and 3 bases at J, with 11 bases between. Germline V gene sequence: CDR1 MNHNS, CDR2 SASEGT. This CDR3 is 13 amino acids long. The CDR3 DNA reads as TGTGCCAGCCGACAGGAAAACAATCAGCCCCAGCATTTT. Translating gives CASRQENNQPQHF.

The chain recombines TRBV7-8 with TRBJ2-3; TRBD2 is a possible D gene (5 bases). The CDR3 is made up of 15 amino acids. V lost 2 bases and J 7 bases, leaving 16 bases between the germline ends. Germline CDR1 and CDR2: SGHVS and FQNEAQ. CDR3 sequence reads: CASSLLLTPGNTQYF. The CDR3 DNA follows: TGTGCCAGCAGCTTATTATTGACGCCGGGAAATACGCAGTATTTT.

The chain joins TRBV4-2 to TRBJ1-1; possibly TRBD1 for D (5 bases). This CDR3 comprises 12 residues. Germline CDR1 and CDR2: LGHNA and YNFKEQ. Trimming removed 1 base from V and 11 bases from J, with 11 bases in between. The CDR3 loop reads CASSQVSRAAFF. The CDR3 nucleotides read TGTGCCAGCAGCCAAGTGTCCAGGGCGGCTTTCTTT.

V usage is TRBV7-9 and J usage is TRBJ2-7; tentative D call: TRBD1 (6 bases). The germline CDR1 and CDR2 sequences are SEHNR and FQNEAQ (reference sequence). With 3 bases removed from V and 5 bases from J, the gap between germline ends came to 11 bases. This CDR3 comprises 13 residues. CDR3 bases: TGTGCCAGCAGCTTGAACCAGGGGCACGAGCAGTACTTC. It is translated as CASSLNQGHEQYF.

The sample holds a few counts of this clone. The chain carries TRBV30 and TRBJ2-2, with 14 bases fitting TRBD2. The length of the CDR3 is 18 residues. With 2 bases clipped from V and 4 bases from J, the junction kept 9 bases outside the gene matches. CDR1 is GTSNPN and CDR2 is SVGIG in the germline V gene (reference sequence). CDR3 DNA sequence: TGTGCCTGGAGTTCGAGGGGACTAGCGGGAGTCCTCACCGGGGAGCTGTTTTTT. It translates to CAWSSRGLAGVLTGELFF.

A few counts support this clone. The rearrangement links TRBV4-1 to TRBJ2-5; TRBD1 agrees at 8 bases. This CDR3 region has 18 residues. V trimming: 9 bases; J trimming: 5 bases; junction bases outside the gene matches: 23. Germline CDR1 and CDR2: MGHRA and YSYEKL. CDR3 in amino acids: CASQGAIRGPGSGETQYF. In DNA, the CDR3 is TGCGCCAGTCAAGGTGCCATCAGGGGGCCCGGGAGTGGGGAGACCCAGTACTTC.

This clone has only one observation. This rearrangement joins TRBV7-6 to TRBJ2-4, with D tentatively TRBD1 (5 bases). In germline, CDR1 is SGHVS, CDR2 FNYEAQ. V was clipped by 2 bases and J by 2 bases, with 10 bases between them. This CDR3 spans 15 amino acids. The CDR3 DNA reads TGTGCCAGCAGCTTACAGGGCTCGTCCAAAAACATTCAGTACTTC. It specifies CASSLQGSSKNIQYF.

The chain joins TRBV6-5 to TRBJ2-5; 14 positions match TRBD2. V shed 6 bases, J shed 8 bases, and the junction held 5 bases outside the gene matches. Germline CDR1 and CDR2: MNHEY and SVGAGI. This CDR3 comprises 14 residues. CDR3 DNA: TGTGCCAGCAGGGGGACTAGCGGGAGAGAAACCCAGTACTTC. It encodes CASRGTSGRETQYF.

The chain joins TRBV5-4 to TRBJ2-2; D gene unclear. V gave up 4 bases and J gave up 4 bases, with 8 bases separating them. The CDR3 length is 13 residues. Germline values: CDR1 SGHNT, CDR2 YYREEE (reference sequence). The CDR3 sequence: CASSISSTGELFF. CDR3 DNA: TGTGCCAGCAGCATAAGTAGCACCGGGGAGCTGTTTTTT.

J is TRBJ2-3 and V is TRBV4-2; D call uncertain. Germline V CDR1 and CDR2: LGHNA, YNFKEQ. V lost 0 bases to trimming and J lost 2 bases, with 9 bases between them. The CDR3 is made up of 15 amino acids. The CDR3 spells CASSQDSVITDTQYF. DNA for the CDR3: TGTGCCAGCAGCCAAGACTCCGTTATCACAGATACGCAGTATTTT.

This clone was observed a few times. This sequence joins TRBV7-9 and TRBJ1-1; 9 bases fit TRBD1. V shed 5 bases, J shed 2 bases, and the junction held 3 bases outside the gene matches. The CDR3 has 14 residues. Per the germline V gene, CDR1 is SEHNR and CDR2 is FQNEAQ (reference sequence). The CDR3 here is CASSADRGNTEAFF. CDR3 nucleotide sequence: TGTGCCAGCAGCGCGGACAGGGGAAACACTGAAGCTTTCTTT.

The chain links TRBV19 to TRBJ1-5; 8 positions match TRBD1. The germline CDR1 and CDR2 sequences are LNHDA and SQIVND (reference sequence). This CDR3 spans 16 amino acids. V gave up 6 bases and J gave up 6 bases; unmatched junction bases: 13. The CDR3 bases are TGTGCCAGTAGATCATACTCCGAGGACAGGGTTCAGCCCCAGCATTTT. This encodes CASRSYSEDRVQPQHF.

In DNA, the CDR3 is TGTGCCATCAGAGCCGGGACTAGCGGCAACAATGAGCAGTTCTTC. Amino acids: CAIRAGTSGNNEQFF. The rearrangement uses TRBV10-3 and TRBJ2-1; 11 bases map to TRBD2. This CDR3 has 15 residues. Germline V gene lookup returns CDR1 ENHRY and CDR2 SYGVKD. V gave up 6 bases and J gave up 5 bases; unmatched junction bases: 6.

CDR3 DNA: TGTGCCAGCGTACGGGGTCTGAACACTGAAGCTTTCTTT. This gives the protein CASVRGLNTEAFF. The chain carries TRBV6-1 and TRBJ1-1; D is unresolved. This CDR3 is built from 13 residues. Germline assignment: CDR1 MNHNS and CDR2 SASEGT. The V end was cut by 8 bases, the J end by 0 bases, with 10 bases between.

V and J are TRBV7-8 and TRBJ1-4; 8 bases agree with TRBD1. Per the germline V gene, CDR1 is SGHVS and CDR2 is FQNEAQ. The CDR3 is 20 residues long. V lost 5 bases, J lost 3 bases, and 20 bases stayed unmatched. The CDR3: CASSPPRQGIFPGANEKLFF. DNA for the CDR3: TGTGCCAGCAGCCCACCACGACAGGGGATCTTCCCGGGGGCTAATGAAAAACTGTTTTTT.

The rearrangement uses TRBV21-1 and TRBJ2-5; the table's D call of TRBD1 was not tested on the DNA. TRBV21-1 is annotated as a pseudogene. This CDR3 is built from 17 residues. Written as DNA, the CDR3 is TGTGCCAGCAGCACCTACAGGGGACCGTTCCAACAAGAGACCCAGTACTTC. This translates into CASSTYRGPFQQETQYF.

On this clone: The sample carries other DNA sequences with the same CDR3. The CDR3 is CASSGTGGNQPQHF. The CDR3 nucleotides read TGTGCCAGTAGTGGGACAGGGGGAAATCAGCCCCAGCATTTT. This rearrangement joins TRBV19 to TRBJ1-5, with 11 bases identical to TRBD1. The J segment lost 4 bases and the V segment lost 5 bases, leaving 1 base of the junction unmatched. The CDR3 runs to 14 residues. The germline V gene encodes CDR1 LNHDA and CDR2 SQIVND (reference sequence).